This is a list of T cell receptor beta chains from one sample in a study of shared clonotypes between healthy human individuals. Method: immunoSEQ multiplex PCR; TCRdb's copy keeps in-frame clones and lacks some. The sample lists around 2.5 million clones, 93% occurring once. Sequencing used naive CD4+ T cells from PBMCs. All receptors come from a man aged 18-30 years in good health. Some clones in this sample may be carry-over from other donors' samples. Both conserved end residues are part of each CDR3. D genes are given only for firm matches. Only some rows state a clone size, as once, few, many or a class for expanded clones.

TRBD1,TRBV7-2,-,TRBJ1-1,CASSLLVFQGGEAFF,TGTGCCAGCAGCTTATTGGTTTTCCAGGGGGGTGAAGCTTTCTTT
-,TRBV28,-,TRBJ2-7,CASSLAGHATYEQYF,TGTGCCAGCAGTTTAGCGGGACACGCCACCTACGAGCAGTACTTC
-,TRBV19,-,TRBJ2-1,CASSSLFLGEQFF,TGTGCCAGTAGCTCACTATTTCTCGGAGAGCAGTTCTTC
-,TRBV30,once,TRBJ2-7,CAWSARVEQYF,TGTGCCTGGAGTGCCAGAGTCGAGCAGTACTTC
-,TRBV7-9,-,TRBJ1-1,CASTQGDLVTEAFF,TGTGCCAGCACCCAAGGGGATTTGGTCACTGAAGCTTTCTTT
-,TRBV5-1,-,TRBJ2-7,CASSLALGTQTYEQYF,TGCGCCAGCAGCTTGGCCTTGGGGACACAGACCTACGAGCAGTACTTC
TRBD1,TRBV5-8,-,TRBJ2-7,CASRDTGTGSRKQYF,TGTGCCAGCAGGGACACCGGGACAGGGTCTAGGAAGCAGTACTTC
-,TRBV28,-,TRBJ2-2,CASSYPGRIFLTNTGELFF,TGTGCCAGCAGTTACCCCGGACGGATTTTCCTAACCAACACCGGGGAGCTGTTTTTT
-,TRBV5-4,-,TRBJ2-5,CASSLGRTSPRTQYF,TGTGCCAGCAGCTTGGGTCGGACCAGCCCCCGGACCCAGTACTTC
TRBD1,TRBV11-2,-,TRBJ2-2,CASSRGQGGDGELFF,TGTGCCAGCAGCCGTGGACAGGGTGGGGACGGGGAGCTGTTTTTT
-,TRBV5-1,-,TRBJ2-2,CASSLGVTYTGELFF,TGCGCCAGCAGCTTGGGGGTCACGTACACCGGGGAGCTGTTTTTT
-,TRBV29-1,-,TRBJ2-7,CSVEAVSGSYEQYF,TGCAGCGTTGAAGCGGTGAGCGGATCCTACGAGCAGTACTTC
-,TRBV11-2,-,TRBJ2-2,CASSLDQEDSGELFF,TGTGCCAGCAGCTTAGATCAGGAGGATAGCGGGGAGCTGTTTTTT
-,TRBV29-1,-,TRBJ2-3,CSPRRASTDTQYF,TGCAGTCCACGCAGGGCTAGCACAGATACGCAGTATTTT
-,TRBV7-2,-,TRBJ1-2,CASSLDGGRDGYTF,TGTGCCAGCAGCTTAGATGGGGGCCGGGATGGCTACACCTTC
-,TRBV30,-,TRBJ1-2,CAWKTQGLNGYTF,TGTGCCTGGAAGACCCAGGGGCTGAATGGCTACACCTTC
-,TRBV7-8,-,TRBJ1-2,CASSLELRDYGYTF,TGTGCCAGCAGCTTAGAACTGAGGGATTATGGCTACACCTTC
TRBD1,TRBV18,-,TRBJ2-7,CASSPGQLDTYEQYF,TGTGCCAGCTCACCGGGACAGCTTGATACCTACGAGCAGTACTTC
-,TRBV5-1,-,TRBJ1-1,CASSPGSVGNTEAFF,TGCGCCAGCAGCCCCGGCTCCGTGGGGAACACTGAAGCTTTCTTT
TRBD2,TRBV19,-,TRBJ2-7,CASSIVGTRGYEQYF,TGTGCCAGTAGTATAGTCGGGACTAGAGGCTACGAGCAGTACTTC
TRBD1,TRBV7-9,-,TRBJ2-1,CASSRDRGWPGRSSDEQFF,TGTGCCAGCAGCAGGGACAGGGGGTGGCCCGGGAGGTCCAGCGATGAGCAGTTCTTC
-,TRBV5-1,once,TRBJ2-5,CASSKQGGETQYF,TGCGCCAGCAGCAAACAGGGTGGGGAGACCCAGTACTTC
-,TRBV18,-,TRBJ2-7,CASSHGQNYEQYF,TGTGCCAGCTCACATGGACAGAACTACGAGCAGTACTTC
TRBD1,TRBV6-5,-,TRBJ2-7,CASRNRGWEQYF,TGTGCCAGCAGGAACAGGGGTTGGGAGCAGTACTTC
-,TRBV21-1,few,TRBJ1-1,CASSRRTAERANTEAFF,TGTGCCAGCAGCAGAAGGACTGCGGAACGGGCGAACACTGAAGCTTTCTTT
-,TRBV4-3,-,TRBJ2-4,CASSLASVGKNIQYF,TGCGCCAGCAGCCTAGCTAGCGTCGGCAAAAACATTCAGTACTTC
TRBD2,TRBV6-5,-,TRBJ2-7,CASSYRGRARGEQYF,TGTGCCAGCAGTTACAGAGGGAGGGCCCGAGGAGAGCAGTACTTC
-,TRBV23-1,-,TRBJ2-5,CASSHMGPQETQYF,TGCGCCAGCAGTCACATGGGACCCCAAGAGACCCAGTACTTC
TRBD1,TRBV7-9,-,TRBJ1-2,CASSLQGIVYGYTF,TGTGCCAGCAGCCTACAGGGGATAGTCTATGGCTACACCTTC
-,TRBV18,-,TRBJ2-1,CASSPPDGWTYNEQFF,TGTGCCAGCTCACCTCCGGACGGGTGGACCTACAATGAGCAGTTCTTC
TRBD2,TRBV2,-,TRBJ2-5,CASKIYPGASGRVVEETQYF,TGTGCCAGCAAAATTTACCCAGGGGCTAGCGGGAGAGTGGTAGAAGAGACCCAGTACTTC
TRBD1,TRBV5-1,-,TRBJ1-3,CASSVDRPGNTIYF,TGCGCCAGCAGCGTGGACAGGCCCGGAAACACCATATATTTT
-,TRBV7-2,once,TRBJ2-5,CASSPVTQETQYF,TGTGCCAGCAGCCCTGTAACCCAAGAGACCCAGTACTTC
TRBD1,TRBV5-6,once,TRBJ2-7,CASSPRQGAKIYEQYF,TGTGCCAGCAGCCCTAGACAGGGGGCGAAGATATACGAGCAGTACTTC
-,TRBV19,once,TRBJ1-2,CASSIGGGLQGGYTF,TGTGCCAGTAGTATAGGAGGCGGCCTACAAGGAGGCTACACCTTC
TRBD2,TRBV11-3,-,TRBJ2-3,CASSLGRGTDTQYF,TGTGCCAGCAGCTTAGGGCGGGGGACAGATACGCAGTATTTT
TRBD1,TRBV6-1,-,TRBJ2-1,CASSSQGDNEQFF,TGTGCCAGCAGTTCCCAGGGGGACAATGAGCAGTTCTTC
-,TRBV2,-,TRBJ2-7,CASRGDQNEQYF,TGTGCCAGCAGGGGGGACCAAAACGAGCAGTACTTC
TRBD1,TRBV5-4,-,TRBJ2-2,CASTTVGQGTGELFF,TGTGCCAGCACGACGGTGGGACAGGGTACCGGGGAGCTGTTTTTT
-,TRBV4-1,-,TRBJ1-4,CASRQVPRGGGEKLFF,TGCGCCAGCAGGCAAGTCCCGCGGGGCGGAGGTGAAAAACTGTTTTTT
-,TRBV7-2,-,TRBJ1-2,CASSGQNYGYTF,TGTGCCAGCAGTGGGCAGAACTATGGCTACACCTTC
-,TRBV7-3,once,TRBJ2-6,CASSLTAGANVLTF,TGTGCCAGCAGCTTGACAGCTGGGGCCAACGTCCTGACTTTC
-,TRBV6-5,-,TRBJ1-2,CASSYAGIGYPYGYTF,TGTGCCAGCAGTTATGCTGGGATCGGTTACCCTTATGGCTACACCTTC
TRBD1,TRBV28,-,TRBJ1-2,CASSTFGDRGRYGYTF,TGTGCCAGCAGCACCTTCGGGGACAGGGGAAGGTATGGCTACACCTTC
TRBD1,TRBV5-4,-,TRBJ1-1,CASSHPGQGSEAFF,TGTGCCAGCAGCCATCCGGGACAGGGGTCTGAAGCTTTCTTT
-,TRBV7-9,-,TRBJ1-1,CASSLAGTEAFF,TGCGCCAGCAGCTTAGCGGGGACTGAAGCTTTCTTT
-,TRBV28,-,TRBJ1-2,CASSSKRLDGYTF,TGTGCCAGCAGCTCTAAGAGGCTCGATGGCTACACCTTC
TRBD1,TRBV28,-,TRBJ1-4,CASSPAGGAGEKLFF,TGTGCCAGCAGTCCCGCAGGGGGCGCAGGTGAAAAACTGTTTTTT
-,TRBV7-2,-,TRBJ2-1,CASSLGVGREQFF,TGTGCCAGCAGCTTGGGAGTGGGCAGGGAGCAGTTCTTC
-,TRBV27,-,TRBJ2-1,CASSPLQYDEQFF,TGTGCCAGCAGCCCCCTTCAGTACGATGAGCAGTTCTTC
TRBD2,TRBV19,-,TRBJ2-1,CASSLRLAGANEQFF,TGTGCCAGTAGTCTGAGACTAGCGGGAGCCAATGAGCAGTTCTTC
-,TRBV11-2,-,TRBJ1-1,CASSPGQRNTEAFF,TGTGCCAGCAGCCCGGGACAAAGGAACACTGAAGCTTTCTTT
-,TRBV5-1,-,TRBJ1-2,CASSLSQSRALRDGYTF,TGCGCCAGCAGCTTGTCCCAATCCCGGGCCCTGCGAGATGGCTACACCTTC
-,TRBV28,-,TRBJ2-5,CASSLSDQETQYF,TGTGCCAGCAGTTTATCAGACCAAGAGACCCAGTACTTC
-,TRBV9,-,TRBJ1-2,CASSMGGSRSNYGYTF,TGTGCCAGCAGCATGGGAGGGAGTAGATCTAACTATGGCTACACCTTC
-,TRBV28,-,TRBJ1-5,CASSLFRSNQPQHF,TGTGCCAGCAGTTTGTTTAGGAGCAATCAGCCCCAGCATTTT
-,TRBV7-3,-,TRBJ2-5,CASSLGLAGQETQYF,TGTGCCAGCAGCTTGGGGTTGGCAGGGCAAGAGACCCAGTACTTC
-,TRBV30,-,TRBJ2-6,CAWSLLGSGANVLTF,TGTGCCTGGAGCCTTCTGGGCTCTGGGGCCAACGTCCTGACTTTC
-,TRBV11-3,-,TRBJ2-1,CASSKGQYNEQFF,TGTGCCAGCAGCAAAGGTCAGTACAATGAGCAGTTCTTC
TRBD1,TRBV18,-,TRBJ2-5,CASSPQQQGVQETQYF,TGTGCCAGCTCACCACAACAACAGGGGGTCCAAGAGACCCAGTACTTC